These 20 T cell receptor beta chains share one sample of origin, sequenced in a study of blood T cell repertoires in COVID-19. Profiling relied on immunoSEQ multiplex PCR, and the TCRdb table lists in-frame clones only, not all of them. The sample consists of around 260,000 clones, about 87% of them appearing once. Sample: peripheral blood. All receptors derive from a woman in her forties who had recovered from COVID-19.

CDR3 region: CASSSLPASGGAFPDEQYF. CDR3 DNA: TGTGCCAGCAGCTCACTCCCGGCTAGCGGGGGGGCCTTCCCTGACGAGCAGTACTTC. The gene calls are TRBV7-2 and TRBJ2-7; TRBD2 matches at 12 bases. This CDR3 has 19 residues. The V gene's germline CDR1 is SGHTA and CDR2 FQGNSA. V was pared by 4 bases and J by 5 bases, with 18 bases of the junction left unmatched.

The rearrangement joins TRBV13 to TRBJ2-1; weak D call: TRBD2 (6 bases). Germline V CDR1 and CDR2: PRHDT, FYEKMQ (reference sequence). V dropped 0 bases and J dropped 8 bases, with 14 bases sitting between them. The CDR3 has 15 residues. The CDR3: CASSLGTEREDEQFF. The DNA of the CDR3 is TGTGCCAGCAGCTTAGGGACGGAAAGGGAGGATGAGCAGTTCTTC.

V gene TRBV3-1 (or the pseudogene TRBV3-2) combines with J gene TRBJ1-2; TRBD1 is a possible D gene (5 bases). Between the trimmed V and J ends, which lost 5 bases and 0 bases, there was a span of 16 bases. Germline CDR1 and CDR2: LGHDT and YNNKEL (reference sequence). The CDR3 is 16 residues long. CDR3 protein: CASSTGTDTANYGYTF. The CDR3 coding sequence is TGTGCCAGCAGCACCGGGACTGATACTGCTAACTATGGCTACACCTTC.

This chain's CDR3 is CASRTGAGTDTQYF. The CDR3 DNA reads as TGTGCCAGCAGGACAGGGGCTGGCACAGATACGCAGTATTTT. The rearrangement uses TRBV6-5 and TRBJ2-3, with 8 bases fitting TRBD1. This CDR3 has 14 residues. V gave up 6 bases and J gave up 1 base; unmatched junction bases: 3. The germline V gene encodes CDR1 MNHEY and CDR2 SVGAGI.

This chain connects TRBV5-1 to TRBJ1-1, with D possibly TRBD1 on 5 matching bases. Germline V gene sequence: CDR1 SGHRS, CDR2 YFSETQ. CDR3 length: 14 amino acids. The V end was cut by 5 bases, the J end by 4 bases, with 15 bases between. The CDR3: CASSTGDGATEAFF. Here the CDR3 DNA reads TGCGCCAGCAGTACGGGAGATGGGGCCACTGAAGCTTTCTTT. The variable domain in full, with the rest retrieved from reference TRBV5-1 and TRBJ1-1, is KAGVTQTPRYLIKTRGQQVTLSCSPISGHRSVSWYQQTPGQGLQFLFEYFSETQRNKGNFPGRFSGRQFSNSRSEMNVSTLELGDSALYLCASSTGDGATEAFFGQGTRLTVV.

V and J are TRBV9 and TRBJ2-5, with D possibly being TRBD2 (6 bases). This CDR3 comprises 14 residues. Germline CDR1 SGDLS, CDR2 YYNGEE. The V end was cut by 1 base, the J end by 2 bases, with 9 bases between. CDR3 in amino acids: CASSVLARQETQYF. CDR3 in DNA: TGTGCCAGCAGCGTACTAGCGAGGCAAGAGACCCAGTACTTC.

The chain carries TRBV6-1 and TRBJ2-3; the match to TRBD1 covers 10 bases. The length of the CDR3 is 15 residues. CDR1 MNHNS and CDR2 SASEGT come from the germline V gene. V lost 2 bases, J lost 6 bases, and 5 bases stayed unmatched. The CDR3, as DNA: TGTGCCAGCAGTGAATCGGGGACAGGGGTGGATACGCAGTATTTT. Encoded protein: CASSESGTGVDTQYF.

V and J are TRBV7-6 and TRBJ2-7; possible D gene TRBD1, 6 bases. Trimming left V 3 bases short and J 6 bases short, with 12 bases between. Per germline, CDR1 SGHVS and CDR2 FNYEAQ. The CDR3 extends over 13 amino acids. For the CDR3, the DNA is TGTGCCAGCAGCTTGTCAGGGGTCGGCGAGCAGTACTTC. It is translated as CASSLSGVGEQYF.

The chain links TRBV19 to TRBJ1-1, with 8 bases lining up with TRBD1. The CDR3 is 14 residues long. Trimming took 6 bases from V and 5 from J; bases not matched to a gene: 8. From germline, CDR1 is LNHDA and CDR2 SQIVND (reference sequence). CDR3 region: CASSSTGGFTEAFF. In DNA form, the CDR3 reads TGTGCCAGTAGCTCTACAGGGGGTTTTACTGAAGCTTTCTTT.

The chain couples TRBV30 to TRBJ1-4; D gene uncertain. Deletions cut 1 base from V and 8 bases from J, with 11 bases between. From germline, CDR1 is GTSNPN and CDR2 SVGIG (reference sequence). The CDR3 has 13 residues. CDR3 sequence (DNA): TGTGCCTGGAGTGGTGAGGTACGGGAAAAACTGTTTTTT. Translated: CAWSGEVREKLFF.

The rearrangement links TRBV29-1 to TRBJ1-2; D ambiguous. The CDR3 contains 14 residues. Trimming left V 2 bases short and J 6 bases short, with 16 bases between. Germline V gene lookup returns CDR1 SQVTM and CDR2 ANQGSEA. This CDR3 is CSVELTRGGHGYTF. DNA of the CDR3: TGCAGCGTTGAATTAACTCGTGGAGGGCATGGCTACACCTTC.

The rearrangement joins TRBV7-9 to TRBJ2-7; TRBD1 matches at 10 bases. Germline V lookup: CDR1 SEHNR, CDR2 FQNEAQ (reference sequence). Losses at the gene ends were 4 bases for V and 5 bases for J; bases not matched to a gene: 8. There are 15 residues in the CDR3. The DNA for the CDR3 is TGTGCCAGCAGCTCTCCCGGGACAGGGGAGAACGAGCAGTACTTC. Translating gives CASSSPGTGENEQYF.

The DNA for the CDR3 is TGCGCCAGCAGCTTGTCTCCGGGGATGAACACTGAAGCTTTCTTT. Protein product: CASSLSPGMNTEAFF. The V gene is TRBV5-1, the J gene TRBJ1-1; D is unclear. V lost 1 base and J lost 0, with 10 bases in between. The CDR3 totals 15 residues. CDR1 is SGHRS, CDR2 YFSETQ, per germline.

This chain connects TRBV6-2 or TRBV6-3 to TRBJ1-2; TRBD1 matches 7 bases. In germline, CDR1 is MNHEY, CDR2 SVGEGT. The CDR3 sequence is 12 residues long. With V trimmed by 6 bases and J by 7 bases, 5 bases remained unmatched. The CDR3 loop is CASSQRQGGYTF. The DNA for the CDR3 is TGTGCCAGCAGCCAACGACAGGGTGGCTACACCTTC.

The chain links TRBV5-1 to TRBJ2-2; 13 bases are shared with TRBD2. CDR3 size: 17 residues. Trimming cost V 2 bases and J 8 bases; bases outside gene matches: 9. Germline V CDR1 and CDR2: SGHRS, YFSETQ. This CDR3 reads CASSFQLAGGPKGELFF. As DNA, the CDR3 is TGCGCCAGCAGCTTCCAACTAGCGGGGGGGCCGAAAGGGGAGCTGTTTTTT.

The chain is built from TRBV10-3 and TRBJ2-5, with 12 nucleotides matching TRBD2. The ends lost 5 bases at V and 5 bases at J; junction bases unmatched: 3. CDR1 is ENHRY and CDR2 is SYGVKD in the germline V gene. The CDR3 runs 14 residues. Here the CDR3 reads CAISPSGGAETQYF. The CDR3 nucleotides read TGTGCCATCAGTCCTAGCGGGGGGGCCGAGACCCAGTACTTC.

The chain joins TRBV6-6 to TRBJ1-1; D remains ambiguous. The CDR3 runs 12 residues. Trimming shortened V by 7 bases and J by 4 bases, and 10 bases separated the two germline ends. Per the germline V gene, CDR1 is MNHNY and CDR2 is SVGAGI (reference sequence). The DNA for the CDR3 is TGTGCCAGCAAACAGAGCCCCACTGAAGCTTTCTTT. Translating gives CASKQSPTEAFF.

The sample holds one count of this clone. J is TRBJ2-7 and V is TRBV14; weak D call: TRBD2 (5 bases). Germline V gene data show CDR1 as SGHDN and CDR2 as FVKESK. V dropped 3 bases and J dropped 1 base, with 10 bases sitting between them. This CDR3 comprises 14 residues. The CDR3 DNA reads TGTGCCAGCAGCCAGATTGAGGGTTCCTACGAGCAGTACTTC. It translates to CASSQIEGSYEQYF.

This clone has only a few counts. The CDR3 sequence: CASSAGTGDEQYF. CDR3 bases: TGTGCCAGCAGTGCCGGGACAGGGGACGAGCAGTACTTC. The chain carries TRBV12-3 or TRBV12-4 and TRBJ2-7; 10 bases are shared with TRBD1. This CDR3 comprises 13 residues. V lost 5 bases and J lost 5; bases outside the gene matches: 3.

This clone was seen a handful of times. This sequence joins TRBV7-2 and TRBJ2-7, with TRBD1 matching 9 bases. CDR1 is SGHTA and CDR2 is FQGNSA in the germline V gene. Trimming cost V 1 base and J 5 bases; bases outside gene matches: 3. CDR3 length: 14 amino acids. The CDR3 nucleotides read TGTGCCAGCAGCTTAGGGGACAGGGCCCACGAGCAGTACTTC. Amino acid sequence: CASSLGDRAHEQYF.